This TCR beta chain was identified during a study of blood T cell repertoires in COVID-19. About the research overall: Specimens from acute and convalescent COVID-19 originated in the United States, Italy and Spain. T cells, B-cell-depleted T cells, or PBMCs supplied cDNA or gDNA.

Per the original methods: Cell counts per sample came from amplifying reference gene primers. Only in-frame clones appear in the TCRdb table, and some are missing; sequencing was by immunoSEQ multiplex PCR. The V and J calls and clone size are taken from that table; D and trimming were inferred from the DNA. The table has approximately 280,000 clones, roughly 89% seen once. The length of the CDR3 is 17 residues. The V gene's germline CDR1 is SGHAT and CDR2 FQNNGV. The ends lost 5 bases at V and 7 bases at J; junction bases unmatched: 16. Cohorts were determined from participant-reported clinical history.

This TCR derives from a woman aged 18-29 years with acute COVID-19. Source material: PBMCs or T cells enriched from blood (not recorded which). The chain links TRBV11-2 to TRBJ2-3, with TRBD2 identical over 9 bases. CDR3 region: CASSLSHQAGGINTQYF. The CDR3 region has the DNA TGTGCCAGCAGCCTTTCACACCAAGCGGGAGGTATAAATACGCAGTATTTT. Drawing the rest from reference TRBV11-2 and TRBJ2-3, the complete variable domain is EAGVAQSPRYKIIEKRQSVAFWCNPISGHATLYWYQQILGQGPKLLIQFQNNGVVDDSQLPKDRFSAERLKGVDSTLKIQPAKLEDSAVYLCASSLSHQAGGINTQYFGPGTRLTVL.